These T cell receptor beta chains were read from a single sample in a study of PD-L1 blockade in urothelial cancer. Repertoires were generated with immunoSEQ multiplex PCR, while TCRdb's copy carries only in-frame clones and drops some. The sample shows 70,000 to 75,000 clones, less than 90% of them seen only once. Sample: PBMCs, taken around atezolizumab (anti-PD-L1) treatment. The source of these receptors is a woman in her 70s with urothelial cancer. CDR3s include the opening cysteine and the closing phenylalanine or tryptophan. Fields, in order: clone size, V gene, J gene, D gene, CDR3 protein, CDR3 DNA. A D gene is named only where the DNA matches it firmly. A row's size may be missing; if present it is once, few, many or a size class.

>.|TRBV6-1|TRBJ2-5|TRBD2
CASRGLAGVRETQYF
TGTGCCAGCAGAGGTCTAGCGGGAGTGAGAGAGACCCAGTACTTC
>once|TRBV29-1|TRBJ1-1|.
CSVEKWTSFGHATEAFF
TGCAGCGTTGAAAAATGGACATCCTTTGGGCATGCCACTGAAGCTTTCTTT
>.|TRBV27|TRBJ2-7|TRBD1
CASSTMDRGWSSEQYF
TGTGCCAGCAGCACGATGGACAGGGGGTGGTCTAGCGAGCAGTACTTC
>.|TRBV9|TRBJ2-7|.
CASSVGAMSSYEQYF
TGTGCCAGCAGCGTAGGGGCAATGAGCTCCTACGAGCAGTACTTC
>.|TRBV15|TRBJ2-7|.
CATSSRGSYYEQYF
TGTGCCACCAGCAGTAGGGGGAGTTATTACGAGCAGTACTTC
>.|TRBV6-1|TRBJ2-7|.
CASSEDRYLYEQYF
TGTGCCAGCAGTGAGGACAGATACCTCTACGAGCAGTACTTC
>.|TRBV18|TRBJ1-1|TRBD1
CASSPRDRGLVGTEAFF
TGTGCCAGCTCACCAAGGGACAGGGGGCTGGTAGGGACTGAAGCTTTCTTT
>once|TRBV4-3|TRBJ1-1|.
CASSQDMAGRAFF
TGCGCCAGCAGCCAAGATATGGCGGGGCGAGCTTTCTTT
>.|TRBV6-6|TRBJ1-5|TRBD1
CASSYGTASNQPQHF
TGTGCCAGCAGTTATGGGACAGCTAGCAATCAGCCCCAGCATTTT
>once|TRBV19|TRBJ2-3|.
CASSITGKGTDTQYF
TGTGCCAGTAGTATTACGGGAAAGGGCACAGATACGCAGTATTTT
>.|TRBV7-2|TRBJ2-7|TRBD1
CASSRKVSGTGLEQQYF
TGTGCCAGCAGCCGAAAAGTGTCCGGGACAGGTCTTGAGCAGCAGTACTTC
>once|TRBV27|TRBJ2-7|TRBD2
CASSLASGDYYEQYF
TGTGCCAGCAGTCTGGCTAGCGGGGACTACTACGAGCAGTACTTC
>.|TRBV28|TRBJ1-5|TRBD1
CASRGQGGNQPQHF
TGTGCCAGCCGTGGACAGGGGGGCAATCAGCCCCAGCATTTT
>.|TRBV5-1|TRBJ2-1|TRBD1
CASSLEGQDFNEQFF
TGCGCCAGCAGCTTGGAAGGACAGGACTTTAATGAGCAGTTCTTC
>.|TRBV13|TRBJ2-1|TRBD2
CASSLGGLAGGWPFNEQFF
TGTGCCAGCAGCTTAGGGGGACTAGCGGGAGGATGGCCTTTCAATGAGCAGTTCTTC
>.|TRBV19|TRBJ1-5|TRBD1
CASTSGQGAGQPQHF
TGTGCCAGTACCTCAGGACAGGGAGCGGGTCAGCCCCAGCATTTT
>.|TRBV10-2|TRBJ2-7|TRBD1
CASSLGQPYEQYF
TGCGCCAGCAGTCTGGGACAGCCCTACGAGCAGTACTTC
>.|TRBV5-8|TRBJ2-3|.
CASSLVSDSWSPDTQYF
TGTGCCAGCAGCTTGGTATCCGACAGCTGGAGCCCAGATACGCAGTATTTT
>once|TRBV6-5|TRBJ2-2|.
CASRPQGPGELFF
TGTGCCAGCAGACCTCAGGGTCCCGGGGAGCTGTTTTTT
>.|TRBV4-1|TRBJ2-1|TRBD2
CASSQGSSGRRGVQFF
TGCGCCAGCAGCCAAGGTAGTAGCGGGAGGAGGGGGGTACAGTTCTTC
>.|TRBV4-1|TRBJ2-7|TRBD1
CASSQPGQGRYYEQYF
TGCGCCAGCAGCCAACCGGGACAGGGCCGGTACTACGAGCAGTACTTC
>.|TRBV18|TRBJ2-2|.
CASSLDLRQNGELFF
TGTGCCAGCTCCCTCGACTTGAGACAGAACGGGGAGCTGTTTTTT
>.|TRBV7-9|TRBJ2-7|.
CAIVNPGGHEQYF
TGTGCCATCGTCAACCCGGGGGGCCACGAGCAGTACTTC
>few|TRBV5-4|TRBJ1-2|.
CASSVGDNNYGYTF
TGTGCCAGCAGCGTTGGGGACAATAACTATGGCTACACCTTC
>once|TRBV6-4|TRBJ1-2|TRBD1
CASREEGGGYGYTF
TGTGCCAGCAGGGAAGAAGGGGGCGGTTATGGCTACACCTTC
>.|TRBV6-5|TRBJ1-1|.
CASSYDSDPGTEAFF
TGTGCCAGCAGTTATGATAGCGATCCCGGAACTGAAGCTTTCTTT
>.|TRBV11-2|TRBJ2-5|.
CASSLDTGLQETQYF
TGTGCCAGCAGCTTAGATACAGGGTTACAAGAGACCCAGTACTTC
>.|TRBV10-3|TRBJ1-1|TRBD1
CAIGTGQGTEAFF
TGTGCCATCGGGACAGGTCAAGGGACTGAAGCTTTCTTT
>.|TRBV5-6|TRBJ1-1|.
CASSLFYRDTEAFF
TGTGCCAGCAGCTTGTTCTACAGGGACACTGAAGCTTTCTTT
>.|TRBV28|TRBJ1-5|.
CASSPQVRSQPQHF
TGTGCCAGCAGTCCTCAGGTACGCTCTCAGCCCCAGCATTTT
>.|TRBV15|TRBJ2-7|TRBD1
CATSRDLGTGARGQYF
TGTGCCACCAGCAGAGATCTTGGGACAGGGGCGAGGGGGCAGTACTTC
>.|TRBV5-5|TRBJ2-3|.
CASSREGRITDTQYF
TGTGCCAGCAGCCGGGAAGGCCGGATCACAGATACGCAGTATTTT
>.|TRBV7-8|TRBJ2-7|TRBD2
CASSLVGGSEQYF
TGTGCCAGCAGCTTAGTGGGGGGGAGCGAGCAGTACTTC
>.|TRBV7-7|TRBJ2-7|.
CASSLAPNYEQYF
TGTGCCAGCAGCTTAGCTCCTAACTACGAGCAGTACTTC
>.|TRBV30|TRBJ1-2|TRBD1
CAWSAGGYGYTF
TGTGCCTGGAGTGCAGGGGGCTATGGCTACACCTTC
>.|TRBV18|TRBJ2-7|.
CASSPPPGGTYEQYF
TGTGCCAGCTCACCACCCCCAGGGGGGACCTACGAGCAGTACTTC
>.|TRBV9|TRBJ2-5|TRBD2
CASSVATSGGQETQYF
TGTGCCAGCAGCGTAGCTACTAGCGGGGGACAAGAGACCCAGTACTTC
>.|TRBV5-1|TRBJ2-3|TRBD1
CASSFPGTATPTDTQYF
TGCGCCAGCAGCTTCCCCGGGACAGCAACCCCCACAGATACGCAGTATTTT
>.|TRBV19|TRBJ2-7|.
CASSAKTGSYEQYF
TGTGCCAGTAGTGCAAAAACAGGGTCCTACGAGCAGTACTTC
>.|TRBV27|TRBJ2-5|TRBD2
CASSPVRREGVQETQYF
TGTGCCAGCAGCCCCGTTCGGCGGGAGGGTGTTCAAGAGACCCAGTACTTC
>.|TRBV6-4|TRBJ2-3|.
CASSDPGEGTDTQYF
TGTGCCAGCAGTGACCCCGGAGAGGGAACAGATACGCAGTATTTT
>once|TRBV5-1|TRBJ2-6|.
CASSLASVYSGANVLTF
TGCGCCAGCAGCTTGGCCTCGGTCTACTCTGGGGCCAACGTCCTGACTTTC
>.|TRBV4-3|TRBJ1-4|TRBD1
CASSPTGGLEKLFF
TGCGCCAGCAGCCCGACAGGGGGCTTGGAAAAACTGTTTTTT
>.|TRBV18|TRBJ1-4|TRBD1
CASSQGAYEKLFF
TGTGCCAGCTCGCAGGGGGCTTATGAAAAACTGTTTTTT